These T cell receptor beta chains were read from a single sample in a study of blood T cell repertoires in COVID-19. The repertoire was sequenced with immunoSEQ multiplex PCR; TCRdb's copy has only in-frame clones and lacks some. The sample has 200,000 to 300,000 clones, roughly 86% seen once; the top ten hold about 2.9%. The source material was peripheral blood. These receptors were obtained from a woman under 40 who had recovered from COVID-19. The CDR3 runs from the conserved cysteine through the conserved F or W. D genes are given only for firm matches. Clone size is not always given. Where it is, it says once, few, many or a class for expanded clones.

D,size,V,J,DNA,CDR3
TRBD1,.,TRBV27,TRBJ2-7,TGTGCCAGCAGTTTATCGCCCTGGACAGGGGGTTCCTACGAGCAGTACTTC,CASSLSPWTGGSYEQYF
TRBD2,.,TRBV19,TRBJ2-2,TGTGCCAGTAGTTTCGGACTAGCGGGGGGCACCGGGGAGCTGTTTTTT,CASSFGLAGGTGELFF
TRBD1,.,TRBV7-2,TRBJ1-2,TGTGCCAGCAGCTTATTGCAGGGGGCGGGTGGCTACACCTTC,CASSLLQGAGGYTF
TRBD1,.,TRBV7-2,TRBJ2-1,TGTGCCAGCAGTCCGGGACAGGGGGCCTTCAATGAGCAGTTCTTC,CASSPGQGAFNEQFF
.,.,TRBV30,TRBJ1-1,TGTGCCTGGAGTAGGGGGACGGGGGGCACTGAAGCTTTCTTT,CAWSRGTGGTEAFF
.,.,TRBV4-1,TRBJ2-1,TGCGCCAGCAGCCCAGTCCAGGGGACGGATGAGCAGTTCTTC,CASSPVQGTDEQFF
TRBD1,.,TRBV3-1/TRBV3-2,TRBJ1-2,TGTGCCAGCAGCCAAGTGGGACAGGGGGCTTATGGCTACACCTTC,CASSQVGQGAYGYTF
TRBD1,.,TRBV5-4,TRBJ1-1,TGTGCCAGCAGCCTAGAAACAGGGGGCGACCAAGAAGCTTTCTTT,CASSLETGGDQEAFF
TRBD2,once,TRBV7-3,TRBJ2-2,TGTGCCAGCAGCCCGGGACTAGCGGGGATGACCGGGGAGCTGTTTTTT,CASSPGLAGMTGELFF
.,.,TRBV10-3,TRBJ1-1,TGTGCCATCAGTGAGTCGCTTATGCGGGACTTT,CAISESLMRDF
TRBD2,.,TRBV7-3,TRBJ2-1,TGTGCCAGCAGCTTAAGCGGGGGGGCAAATGAGCAGTTCTTC,CASSLSGGANEQFF
TRBD1,many,TRBV6-5,TRBJ1-5,TGTGCCAGCAGAGTGGGACAGGCGATGGGTCAGCCCCAGCATTTT,CASRVGQAMGQPQHF
TRBD1,.,TRBV12-5,TRBJ1-2,TGTGCTAGTGGTCCCGACAGGGTGGAATCGGGCTACACCTTC,CASGPDRVESGYTF
.,.,TRBV9,TRBJ1-3,TGTGCCAGCAGTGAGACACCGAGCTCTGGAAACACCATATATTTT,CASSETPSSGNTIYF
TRBD1,.,TRBV2,TRBJ1-1,TGTGCCAGCAGTATGGGACAGGTCACTGAAGCTTTCTTT,CASSMGQVTEAFF
.,.,TRBV2,TRBJ1-5,TGTGCCAGCAGTGAGAGGGACTCTTTTTTCCGCAATCAGCCCCAGCATTTT,CASSERDSFFRNQPQHF
TRBD2,.,TRBV3-1/TRBV3-2,TRBJ2-3,TGTGCCAGCAGCCAACTTATAGCGGGTGGGGCAGATACGCAGTATTTT,CASSQLIAGGADTQYF
TRBD1,.,TRBV4-2,TRBJ1-6,TGTGCCAGCAGCCAAGAGACAGGGCGGAATAATTCACCCCTCCACTTT,CASSQETGRNNSPLHF
TRBD1,.,TRBV19,TRBJ2-6,TGTGCCAGTACGATACAGGGGGCTGGGGCCAACGTCCTGACTTTC,CASTIQGAGANVLTF
TRBD2,.,TRBV11-3,TRBJ2-3,TGTGCCAGCAGCTTAAGGGCTAGCGGGGCCACAGATACGCAGTATTTT,CASSLRASGATDTQYF
.,.,TRBV5-6,TRBJ1-1,TGTGCCAGCAGCTTTGGGCCGTTGAACACTGAAGCTTTCTTT,CASSFGPLNTEAFF
.,few,TRBV6-2/TRBV6-3,TRBJ1-5,TGTGCCAGCAGTTACGGCAGGGACAATCAGCCCCAGCATTTT,CASSYGRDNQPQHF
TRBD2,.,TRBV2,TRBJ2-1,TGTGCCAGCAGTCTTAGCGGGGGCGTGGGGAATGAGCAGTTCTTC,CASSLSGGVGNEQFF
TRBD1,.,TRBV7-3,TRBJ2-3,TGTGCCAGCAGCTCCCCTACAGGGGTTACTAGCACAGATACGCAGTATTTT,CASSSPTGVTSTDTQYF
.,.,TRBV3-1/TRBV3-2,TRBJ1-4,TGTGCCAGCAGCCAAGGACAGGCGTTCGGGAATGAAAAACTGTTTTTT,CASSQGQAFGNEKLFF
.,.,TRBV28,TRBJ1-1,TGTGCCAGCAGTTTATCTACCGGGGCTGAAGCTTTCTTT,CASSLSTGAEAFF
.,.,TRBV18,TRBJ2-7,TGTGCCAGCTCACGAACAGGGTACGAGCAGTACTTC,CASSRTGYEQYF
.,.,TRBV7-9,TRBJ1-2,TGTGCCAGCAGCCCCCGGGACTTTGGGGGCTATGGCTACACCTTC,CASSPRDFGGYGYTF
TRBD1,.,TRBV29-1,TRBJ2-3,TGCAGCGCCCCCGGGACAGGAGTTTCCGGCACAGATACGCAGTATTTT,CSAPGTGVSGTDTQYF
.,once,TRBV19,TRBJ1-1,TGTGCCAGTAGAGGGGGTGGAGCGTCCACTGAAGCTTTCTTT,CASRGGGASTEAFF
.,.,TRBV29-1,TRBJ2-7,TGCAGCGTGATACAGGGCTACGAGCAGTACTTC,CSVIQGYEQYF
.,.,TRBV7-9,TRBJ1-1,TGTGCCAGCAGCCTAGGGCAAGTGAACACTGAAGCTTTCTTT,CASSLGQVNTEAFF
.,.,TRBV7-7,TRBJ2-1,TGTGCCAGCAGCTTAGGGCCGAACAATGAGCAGTTCTTC,CASSLGPNNEQFF
.,.,TRBV15,TRBJ1-1,TGTGCCACCAGCAGAGATTTTGCGGCGGCAACCATGAACACTGAAGCTTTCTTT,CATSRDFAAATMNTEAFF
TRBD1,many,TRBV5-6,TRBJ1-5,TGTGCCAGCAGCTTCAGCTATCCGGCAGGGGGGAATCAGCCCCAGCATTTT,CASSFSYPAGGNQPQHF
TRBD2,.,TRBV3-1/TRBV3-2,TRBJ2-1,TGTGCCAGCAGCCAAGGCGGGAGTGTGGACAATGAGCAGTTCTTC,CASSQGGSVDNEQFF
TRBD1,once,TRBV7-3,TRBJ1-2,TGTGCCAGCCTGGGACAGGGCCCCAAGGGAGGCTACACCTTC,CASLGQGPKGGYTF
TRBD1,.,TRBV12-3/TRBV12-4,TRBJ2-1,TGTGCCAGCTCGGGACAGGGGTTTTTAGGGCAGTTCTTC,CASSGQGFLGQFF
.,.,TRBV5-6,TRBJ1-6,TGTGCCAGCAGCTTCGGGCGGGGCGATTCACCCCTCCACTTT,CASSFGRGDSPLHF
TRBD1,.,TRBV25-1,TRBJ2-2,TGTGCCAGCAGTTCCCGGGACAGGGCGAACACCGGGGAGCTGTTTTTT,CASSSRDRANTGELFF
.,.,TRBV6-2/TRBV6-3,TRBJ2-7,TGTGCCAGCAGTTTCGGACTGTCCTACGAGCAGTACTTC,CASSFGLSYEQYF
.,.,TRBV6-4,TRBJ2-1,TGTGCCAGCAGTGAAAGAGGCGGGGCGGACAATGAGCAGTTCTTC,CASSERGGADNEQFF
TRBD2,.,TRBV7-9,TRBJ2-1,TGTGCCAGCAGTCTCATTCAGCGGGGGAATGAGCAGTTCTTC,CASSLIQRGNEQFF
.,.,TRBV15,TRBJ2-2,TGTGCCACCAGCACTCAACAGGGAGTCGGGGAGCTGTTTTTT,CATSTQQGVGELFF
TRBD2,.,TRBV7-2,TRBJ2-2,TGTGCCAGCAGCTTAAATAGCGGGGAGACCGGGGAGCTGTTTTTT,CASSLNSGETGELFF
TRBD1,.,TRBV4-3,TRBJ2-7,TGCGCCAGCAGCCAAGAGGCCGCAGGGGGCTCCTACGAGCAGTACTTC,CASSQEAAGGSYEQYF
TRBD1,.,TRBV6-1,TRBJ1-4,TGTGCCAGCAGGGAAGACAGGGTGGGCGAAAAACTGTTTTTT,CASREDRVGEKLFF
TRBD2,.,TRBV19,TRBJ2-2,TGTGCCAGTAGTATTACTAGCGGGGGGTACACCGGGGAGCTGTTTTTT,CASSITSGGYTGELFF
TRBD1,.,TRBV10-3,TRBJ1-5,TGTGCCATCAGTGACCAACAGGGGGATAGCAATCAGCCCCAGCATTTT,CAISDQQGDSNQPQHF
TRBD1,.,TRBV25-1,TRBJ1-1,TGTGCCAGCAGTGATCCTTACAGGGGCCACACTGAAGCTTTCTTT,CASSDPYRGHTEAFF